A single TCR beta chain is shown here with its context. Within the sample, other DNA sequences also encode this same CDR3. The sample belongs to a study of blood T cell repertoires in COVID-19. Study background: Samples of COVID-19 (acute and convalescent) were obtained from the United States, Italy and Spain. T cells, B-cell-depleted T cells, or PBMCs provided the cDNA or gDNA that served as material.

This CDR3 contains 13 residues. Germline V gene lookup returns CDR1 SGHTA and CDR2 FQGTGA. V shed 2 bases and J shed 1 base, with 5 bases lying between them. All enrollees were roughly 18 to 100 years old and from fewer than 25 US areas. Those designated as exposed participants met a COVID-19 case within 2 weeks before study entry. The data were produced by immunoSEQ multiplex PCR, yet TCRdb's version contains in-frame clones alone and is incomplete. The sample lists about 260,000 clones, just under 90% seen once, with 0.85% to 0.95% in the top ten. The chain is built from TRBV7-3 and TRBJ1-1; maybe TRBD1 (5 bases). Sequenced sample: PBMCs or T cells enriched from blood (not recorded which). The TCR was taken from a man aged 45 to 65 who had been exposed to COVID-19. The CDR3 spells CASSLDRNTEAFF. Here the CDR3 DNA reads TGTGCCAGCAGCTTAGACAGGAACACTGAAGCTTTCTTT.